The 5 T cell receptor beta chains below all came from one sample that was sequenced in a study of technical replicates of blood from several donors. TCRdb keeps only in-frame clones here, not all; method: immunoSEQ multiplex PCR. The table has tens of thousands of clones, less than 98% seen once; the top ten hold under 0.3%. What was sequenced was T cells isolated from PBMCs. Every receptor here comes from a human donor in good health.

V is TRBV7-9 and J is TRBJ2-7; 8 bases line up with TRBD2. The germline gives CDR1 SEHNR, CDR2 FQNEAQ (reference sequence). V lost 4 bases, J lost 0 bases, and 5 bases stayed unmatched. This CDR3 contains 15 residues. Here the CDR3 DNA reads TGTGCCAGCAGCTCTGTAGCGGGAAGCTCCTACGAGCAGTACTTC. Its translation: CASSSVAGSSYEQYF. Supplemented by reference TRBV7-9 and TRBJ2-7, the full variable domain reads DTGVSQNPRHKITKRGQNVTFRCDPISEHNRLYWYRQTLGQGPEFLTYFQNEAQLEKSRLLSDRFSAERPKGSFSTLEIQRTEQGDSAMYLCASSSVAGSSYEQYFGPGTRLTVT.

CDR3 nucleotide sequence: TGTGCCAGTAGTACGGGGAGGGCCACCTACGAGCAGTACTTC. Its translation is CASSTGRATYEQYF. The genes are TRBV19 and TRBJ2-7, with 7 bases identical to TRBD2. Unmatched junction bases numbered 5, after V lost 4 bases and J lost 2 bases. The germline V gene has CDR1 LNHDA and CDR2 SQIVND (reference sequence). The CDR3 is 14 residues long. Drawing the rest from reference TRBV19 and TRBJ2-7, the complete variable domain is DGGITQSPKYLFRKEGQNVTLSCEQNLNHDAMYWYRQDPGQGLRLIYYSQIVNDFQKGDIAEGYSVSREKKESFPLTVTSAQKNPTAFYLCASSTGRATYEQYFGPGTRLTVT.

The chain links TRBV6-9 to TRBJ2-7; D is uncertain. Trimming took off 6 bases at V and 2 bases at J, with 8 bases between the two ends. The CDR3 covers 12 residues. CDR1 is MNHGY and CDR2 is SVAAGI in the germline V gene. CDR3 nucleotide sequence: TGTGCCAGCAGCCACTACGCCTACGAGCAGTACTTC. Its protein product is CASSHYAYEQYF.

The gene calls are TRBV7-3 and TRBJ2-1; 10 nucleotides align to TRBD1. Germline trimming cut 4 bases from V and 5 bases from J; bases unmatched to any gene: 2. This CDR3 region has 14 residues. Germline CDR1 and CDR2: SGHTA and FQGTGA. CDR3 nucleotides: TGTGCCAGCAGCTCAGACAGGGGGCACAATGAGCAGTTCTTC. Protein: CASSSDRGHNEQFF.

This chain joins TRBV11-2 and TRBJ2-1; 16 bases agree with TRBD2. The J segment lost 9 bases and the V segment lost 8 bases, leaving 7 bases of the junction unmatched. From germline, CDR1 is SGHAT and CDR2 FQNNGV. This CDR3 comprises 15 residues. The CDR3 DNA follows: TGTGCCAGCCGCTCCGGGACTAGCGGGAGGGTTGAGCAGTTCTTC. Encoded protein: CASRSGTSGRVEQFF.